The TCR beta chain described here comes from a study of cytomegalovirus exposure and HLA in healthy donors. PCR employed 60 Vbeta and 13 Jbeta primers. The method was immunoSEQ multiplex PCR; TCRdb's version includes in-frame clones alone and lacks a portion of them. The table shows 180,000 or so clones, with almost 80% occurring only once. Germline loops: CDR1 LNHDA, CDR2 SQIVND (reference sequence). This CDR3 has 12 residues. Trimming removed 7 bases at V and 8 bases at J, with 12 bases between. This chain connects TRBV19 to TRBJ1-5, with a tentative D call TRBD1 (6 bases). The source of this sequence is a man over 45 in good health and CMV-seropositive. Sequences were obtained from PBMCs. CDR3 sequence (DNA): TGTGCCAGTACCAGGGGCAGGGAGCCCCAGCATTTT. Translation gives CASTRGREPQHF.